This TCR beta chain was identified during a study of identical twins. General study findings and limits: Invariant T cells like MAIT and iNKT could partly confound the zero-insertion analyses.

The sample holds one count of this clonotype. Its cognate antigen is unknown. TCRdb passed the 5' RACE reads through MiXCR, listing each CDR3 protein once. The sample consists of 230,000 or so distinct CDR3 sequences, approximately 8.3% of them appearing once. Germline V gene data show CDR1 as PRHDT and CDR2 as FYEKMQ (reference sequence). The CDR3 totals 14 residues. The V gene lost 0 bases and the J gene lost 3 bases, with 9 bases spanning the gap. The same sample was also used in a study of yellow fever vaccine responses in identical twins.

The origin of this receptor is a woman younger than 35 in good health. V usage is TRBV13 and J usage is TRBJ2-7, with D possibly being TRBD1 (5 bases). Input material: CD8+ T cells sorted from blood. CDR3 in amino acids: CASSLGADIYEQYF. In nucleotides, the CDR3 is TGTGCCAGCAGCTTAGGCGCGGACATCTACGAGCAGTACTTC.